This T cell receptor beta chain was observed in a study of blood T cell repertoires in COVID-19. Background on the study: Whether acute or convalescent, the COVID-19 samples came from the United States, Italy and Spain. T cells, B-cell-depleted T cells, or PBMCs supplied cDNA or gDNA.

Trimming took 4 bases from V and 3 from J, leaving 13 bases between them. The CDR3 consists of 16 residues. Germline V CDR1 and CDR2: SGHAT, FQNNGV. This table comes from immunoSEQ multiplex PCR, and its TCRdb copy is limited to in-frame clones, with some not included. This repertoire shows 250,000 to 300,000 clones, over 65% found once; its top ten account for about 5%. The specimen sequenced was peripheral blood. The chain is built from TRBV11-2 and TRBJ2-6, with D possibly TRBD2 on 6 matching bases. The clonotype comes from a man aged 55 to 70 who had recovered from COVID-19. Here the CDR3 DNA reads TGTGCCAGCAGCTCCCGACTAGTGGGTGGGGCCAACGTCCTGACTTTC. Translating it yields CASSSRLVGGANVLTF.